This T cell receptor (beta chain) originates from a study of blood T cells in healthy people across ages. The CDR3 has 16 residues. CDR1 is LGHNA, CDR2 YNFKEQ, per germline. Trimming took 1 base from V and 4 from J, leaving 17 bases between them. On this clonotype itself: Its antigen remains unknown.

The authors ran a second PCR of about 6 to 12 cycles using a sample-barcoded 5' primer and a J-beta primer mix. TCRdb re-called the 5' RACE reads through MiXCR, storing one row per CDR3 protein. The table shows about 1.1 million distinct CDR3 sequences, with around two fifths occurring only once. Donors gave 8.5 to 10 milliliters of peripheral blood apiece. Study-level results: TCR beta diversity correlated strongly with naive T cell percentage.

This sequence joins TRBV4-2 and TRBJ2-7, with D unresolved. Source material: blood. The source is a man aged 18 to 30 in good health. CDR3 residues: CASSQGVAGPGYEQYF. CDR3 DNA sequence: TGTGCCAGCAGCCAAGGGGTGGCTGGTCCTGGTTACGAGCAGTACTTC.